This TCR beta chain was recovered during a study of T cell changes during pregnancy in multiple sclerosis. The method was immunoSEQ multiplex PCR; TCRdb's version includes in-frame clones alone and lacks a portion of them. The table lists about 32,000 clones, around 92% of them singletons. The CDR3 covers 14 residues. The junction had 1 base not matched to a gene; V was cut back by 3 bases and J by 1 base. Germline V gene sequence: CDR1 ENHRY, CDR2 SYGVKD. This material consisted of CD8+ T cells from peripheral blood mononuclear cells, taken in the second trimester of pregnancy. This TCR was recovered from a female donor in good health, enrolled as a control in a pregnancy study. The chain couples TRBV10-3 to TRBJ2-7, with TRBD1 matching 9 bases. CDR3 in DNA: TGTGCCATCAGTGAAGGGACAGGGTCCTACGAGCAGTACTTC. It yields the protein CAISEGTGSYEQYF.